This passage covers 9 T cell receptor beta chains from one sample sequenced in a study of blood T cells in healthy people across ages. A sample-barcoded 5' primer and a J-beta primer mix were used in a second PCR of roughly 7 to 11 cycles. TCRdb processed the 5' RACE reads anew with MiXCR; each CDR3 protein has one entry. The repertoire holds around 520,000 distinct CDR3 sequences, with about 27% as singletons. The data were also submitted as part of a second study, on T cells of mothers and their children.

Sequencing was done on a sample of blood. All receptors derive from a boy aged 2 to 10 in good health.

The chain is built from TRBV12-3 or TRBV12-4 and TRBJ1-1; TRBD1 is a possible D gene (5 bases). V gave up 8 bases and J gave up 1 base, with 14 bases separating them. This CDR3 has 14 residues. The CDR3 sequence is CASAYGTTNTEAFF. CDR3 bases: TGTGCCAGCGCCTATGGGACCACGAACACTGAAGCTTTCTTT.

This clonotype was seen a few times. The rearrangement uses TRBV19 and TRBJ2-5; the match to TRBD1 covers 8 bases. The DNA end lines up better with TRBJ2-1; the J call may be wrong. The CDR3 contains 15 residues. Germline loops: CDR1 LNHDA, CDR2 SQIVND (reference sequence). The CDR3 here is CASSIRGTGDNEQFF. The CDR3 coding sequence is TGTGCCAGTAGTATCCGGGGGACAGGAGACAATGAGCAGTTCTTC.

The V and J genes are TRBV11-2 and TRBJ2-5, with 8 bases identical to TRBD2. The J segment lost 5 bases and the V segment lost 5 bases, leaving 16 bases of the junction unmatched. CDR1 and CDR2 (germline): SGHAT, FQNNGV. This CDR3 is 17 amino acids long. In DNA, the CDR3 is TGTGCCAGCAGCGCCGGGGGAGGACTAGCTCTGCTGGAGACCCAGTACTTC. It encodes CASSAGGGLALLETQYF. The full variable domain, with the rest looked up from reference TRBV11-2 and TRBJ2-5, is EAGVAQSPRYKIIEKRQSVAFWCNPISGHATLYWYQQILGQGPKLLIQFQNNGVVDDSQLPKDRFSAERLKGVDSTLKIQPAKLEDSAVYLCASSAGGGLALLETQYFGPGTRLLVL.

This clonotype was counted a few times. CDR3 residues: CASSQDPTGNTIYF. The CDR3 nucleotides are TGTGCCAGCAGCCAGGACCCCACTGGAAACACCATATATTTT. The chain links TRBV11-3 to TRBJ1-3; D not certain. Between the trimmed V and J ends, which lost 5 bases and 2 bases, there was a span of 10 bases. This CDR3 region has 14 residues. Germline loops: CDR1 SGHNT, CDR2 YENEEA.

The CDR3 nucleotides are TGTGCCATCAGTGCAGGGCCAGGGGATGAGCAGTTCTTC. Translation: CAISAGPGDEQFF. The chain carries TRBV10-3 and TRBJ2-5; possible D gene TRBD1, 6 bases. The J call is in doubt because the DNA end fits TRBJ2-1 better. CDR3 length equals 13 residues. CDR1 and CDR2 (germline): ENHRY, SYGVKD.

The chain employs TRBV18 and TRBJ2-7, with 9 nucleotides matching TRBD2. V gave up 2 bases and J gave up 0 bases; unmatched junction bases: 2. The CDR3 covers 15 residues. Germline CDR1 is KGHSH and CDR2 is LQKENI. The DNA for the CDR3 is TGTGCCAGCTCACCAAAGCGGGAGGACTCCTACGAGCAGTACTTC. Amino acid sequence: CASSPKREDSYEQYF.

The gene calls are TRBV6-5 and TRBJ2-7; D might be TRBD1 or TRBD2, each matching 5 bases. The germline CDR1 and CDR2 sequences are MNHEY and SVGAGI. The CDR3 is 15 amino acids. Trimming stripped 2 bases from V and 1 base from J, with 12 bases between. This chain's CDR3 is CASSYGTHSSYEQYF. CDR3 sequence (DNA): TGTGCCAGCAGTTACGGGACGCACTCATCCTACGAGCAGTACTTC.

This clonotype was found a few times. V usage is TRBV2 and J usage is TRBJ2-2; D is possibly TRBD2 (5 bases). Germline V gives CDR1 SNHLY, CDR2 FYNNEI. This CDR3 has 14 residues. V was clipped by 8 bases and J by 2 bases, with 12 bases between them. The chain's CDR3 is CASRGGVNTGELFF. Here the CDR3 DNA reads TGTGCCAGCCGGGGTGGAGTAAACACCGGGGAGCTGTTTTTT.

The chain joins TRBV10-3 to TRBJ2-6, with 7 bases fitting TRBD1. The CDR3 spans 17 residues. Germline V lookup: CDR1 ENHRY, CDR2 SYGVKD. V was pared by 6 bases and J by 1 base, with 9 bases of the junction left unmatched. The CDR3: CAIRKGQSVSGANVLTF. CDR3 coding DNA: TGTGCCATCAGGAAGGGACAGTCTGTTTCTGGGGCCAACGTCCTGACTTTC.